These T cell receptor beta chains were read from a single sample in a study of CD8 T cells in ankylosing spondylitis. Each CDR3 protein gets one entry after TCRdb re-called the 5' RACE reads with MiXCR. The data contain approximately 140,000 distinct CDR3 sequences, around 43% of them singletons. The sequenced sample consisted of synovial fluid, either unsorted or a sorted T cell fraction (not recorded which). The receptor source for this set is a male donor with ankylosing spondylitis. Both conserved end residues are part of each CDR3. The order of the fields is V gene, J gene, clone size, D gene, CDR3 protein, CDR3 DNA. A D gene is named only where the DNA matches it firmly. Size values are once, few and many counts, or a class for expanded clones, and some rows have none.

TRBV20-1	TRBJ2-2	few	NA	CSAPPNTGELFF	TGCAGTGCTCCTCCCAACACCGGGGAGCTGTTTTTT
TRBV4-3	TRBJ2-7	once	NA	CASSQGVGYEQYF	TGCGCCAGCAGCCAAGGGGTGGGGTACGAGCAGTACTTC
TRBV12-3/TRBV12-4	TRBJ2-7	NA	TRBD1	CASSLAGQGDPEQYF	TGTGCCAGCAGTTTGGCGGGACAGGGGGACCCCGAGCAGTACTTC
TRBV6-1	TRBJ1-6	few	NA	CASNSVEVYNSPLHF	TGTGCCAGCAACTCCGTAGAAGTGTATAATTCACCCCTCCACTTT
TRBV4-1	TRBJ2-2	NA	TRBD2	CASSHGLAAANTGELFF	TGCGCCAGCAGCCACGGACTAGCGGCAGCGAACACCGGGGAGCTGTTTTTT
TRBV6-2/TRBV6-3	TRBJ1-6	NA	TRBD1	CASSYFPTGLPLLLSSYNSPLHF	TGTGCCAGCAGTTACTTCCCGACAGGGCTTCCCTTACTCCTGAGCTCCTATAATTCACCCCTCCACTTT
TRBV7-2	TRBJ2-7	NA	NA	CASSRPDQRAPYEQYF	TGTGCCAGCAGCAGACCGGACCAGCGGGCGCCCTACGAGCAGTACTTC
TRBV10-3	TRBJ2-7	NA	TRBD2	CAISETGSGRARNDEQYF	TGTGCCATCAGTGAGACCGGTAGCGGGAGGGCCCGAAATGACGAGCAGTACTTC
TRBV7-6	TRBJ2-1	NA	TRBD1	CASSPPGQVYNEQFF	TGTGCCAGCAGCCCCCCGGGACAGGTCTACAATGAGCAGTTCTTC
TRBV27	TRBJ2-1	few	NA	CASAHSGLSYNEQFF	TGTGCCAGCGCACATAGCGGACTCTCCTACAATGAGCAGTTCTTC
TRBV11-1	TRBJ2-2	NA	TRBD1	CASSLPRTGTNTGELFF	TGTGCCAGCAGCTTACCTCGGACAGGGACGAACACCGGGGAGCTGTTTTTT
TRBV7-9	TRBJ1-5	NA	TRBD1	CASSSQGYQPQHF	TGTGCCAGCAGCTCACAGGGGTATCAGCCCCAGCATTTT
TRBV12-3/TRBV12-4	TRBJ2-3	NA	TRBD1	CASSWGQAPIFDTQYF	TGTGCCAGCAGTTGGGGACAGGCCCCGATTTTTGATACGCAGTATTTT
TRBV19	TRBJ1-2	few	NA	CASTLTGAGVSGYTF	TGTGCCAGTACCCTGACGGGCGCGGGGGTTAGTGGCTACACCTTC
TRBV2	TRBJ2-7	NA	TRBD2	CASGGLAGRYYEQYF	TGTGCCAGTGGGGGACTAGCGGGCCGGTACTACGAGCAGTACTTC
TRBV20-1	TRBJ2-3	many	TRBD2	CSAILADFLNTQYF	TGCAGTGCAATACTAGCGGACTTCTTGAATACGCAGTATTTT
TRBV5-8	TRBJ2-3	NA	TRBD2	CARTLAGGSTDTQYF	TGTGCCAGGACCCTAGCGGGAGGGAGCACAGATACGCAGTATTTT
TRBV11-2	TRBJ1-3	NA	NA	CASSPGCCSGNTIYF	TGTGCCAGCAGCCCTGGCTGCTGCTCTGGAAACACCATATATTTT
TRBV4-1	TRBJ2-7	NA	TRBD2	CASSLGPSGFYEQYF	TGCGCCAGCAGCCTCGGGCCTAGCGGTTTCTACGAGCAGTACTTC
TRBV6-2/TRBV6-3	TRBJ1-1	few	TRBD1	CASRLDREDTEAFF	TGTGCCAGCCGTCTAGACAGGGAGGACACTGAAGCTTTCTTT
TRBV5-1	TRBJ2-1	NA	TRBD2	CASSWRLAGGNNEQFF	TGCGCCAGCAGCTGGCGACTAGCGGGAGGTAACAATGAGCAGTTCTTC
TRBV5-1	TRBJ2-2	NA	TRBD2	CASSAYGGTGELFF	TGCGCCAGCAGCGCTTACGGGGGGACCGGGGAGCTGTTTTTT
TRBV10-3	TRBJ2-7	few	TRBD1	CAISQGQGSEQYF	TGTGCCATCAGCCAGGGACAGGGAAGCGAGCAGTACTTC
TRBV15	TRBJ2-5	NA	NA	CATSRDHSAQETQYF	TGTGCCACCAGCAGAGACCATAGCGCCCAAGAGACCCAGTACTTC
TRBV5-1	TRBJ2-3	many	NA	CASSLVTASTDTQYF	TGCGCCAGCAGCTTGGTGACAGCTAGCACAGATACGCAGTATTTT
TRBV29-1	TRBJ2-2	NA	TRBD1	CSVEDRRQGAAGELFF	TGCAGCGTTGAAGATCGGAGACAGGGGGCGGCCGGGGAGCTGTTTTTT
TRBV20-1	TRBJ2-2	NA	NA	CSARRPYTGELFF	TGCAGTGCTAGACGTCCTTACACCGGGGAGCTGTTTTTT
TRBV3-1	TRBJ2-3	NA	NA	CASSRGYSTDTQYF	TGTGCCAGCAGCCGGGGTTATAGCACAGATACGCAGTATTTT
TRBV12-3/TRBV12-4	TRBJ2-3	NA	NA	CASSPLPGRVGTDTQYF	TGTGCCAGCAGCCCCTTACCCGGCAGGGTGGGCACAGATACGCAGTATTTT
TRBV29-1	TRBJ2-7	many	NA	CSEEGSSPSYEQYF	TGCAGCGAGGAAGGCTCATCACCCTCCTACGAGCAGTACTTC
TRBV4-1	TRBJ1-1	NA	NA	CASSQDSYTEAFF	TGCGCCAGCAGCCAAGACAGTTACACTGAAGCTTTCTTT
TRBV12-3/TRBV12-4	TRBJ2-1	few	NA	CASRPTSPRGWNEQFF	TGTGCCAGCAGACCTACTAGCCCCCGAGGGTGGAATGAGCAGTTCTTC
TRBV24-1	TRBJ2-2	once	NA	CATSRSEELFF	TGTGCCACCAGTAGGTCCGAGGAGCTGTTTTTT
TRBV21-1	TRBJ2-4	few	NA	CASSKVGQGTAKNIQYF	NA
TRBV4-1	TRBJ2-7	NA	NA	CASSQGGGAESSYEQYF	TGCGCCAGCAGCCAAGGTGGGGGCGCGGAAAGCTCCTACGAGCAGTACTTC
TRBV20-1	TRBJ2-3	NA	NA	CSAEGGTDTQYF	TGCAGTGCCGAAGGGGGCACAGATACGCAGTATTTT
TRBV5-1	TRBJ2-2	few	TRBD1	CASQGARHNTGELFF	TGCGCCAGTCAGGGGGCCCGGCACAACACCGGGGAGCTGTTTTTT
TRBV12-3/TRBV12-4	TRBJ2-1	few	TRBD1	CASSHRDRDNEQFF	TGTGCCAGCAGTCACCGGGACAGGGACAATGAGCAGTTCTTC
TRBV29-1	TRBJ1-3	few	NA	CSVVKGQTGNTIYF	TGCAGCGTTGTGAAGGGTCAGACTGGAAACACCATATATTTT
TRBV28	TRBJ2-7	NA	NA	CASSERVSPSYEQYF	TGTGCCAGCAGTGAAAGGGTCTCGCCCTCCTACGAGCAGTACTTC